The 21 T cell receptor beta chains below were found in one sample sequenced in a study of CD8+CD57+ T cells in acquired aplastic anemia. Genomic DNA, serving as template, underwent TCR beta VDJ and CDR3 profiling. TCRdb processed the reads anew with MiXCR; each CDR3 protein has one entry. The sample yields 300,000 or so distinct CDR3 sequences, 56% seen once. Sequenced material: sorted CD4+, CD8+, or CD8+CD57+ T cells (not recorded which) from PBMCs. The receptors were sampled from a human donor with severe aplastic anemia or a healthy control (not recorded which).

This clonotype was counted at least ten times. The chain recombines TRBV11-1 with TRBJ2-7; the match to TRBD1 covers 7 bases. Germline values: CDR1 SGHAT, CDR2 FQDESV (reference sequence). Trimming cost V 5 bases and J 3 bases; bases outside gene matches: 7. The CDR3 has 14 amino acids. CDR3: CASSPGQEYYEQYF. Here the CDR3 DNA reads TGTGCCAGCAGCCCAGGACAGGAGTACTACGAGCAGTACTTC.

This clonotype was seen many times. CDR3: CASSQVVPYEQYF. CDR3 bases: TGTGCCAGCAGCCAAGTGGTACCCTACGAGCAGTACTTC. The rearrangement joins TRBV14 to TRBJ2-7; D is undetermined. CDR3 length: 13 amino acids. V was shortened by 1 base and J by 2 bases, with 6 bases between the two germline ends. Germline-derived CDR1 and CDR2 are SGHDN and FVKESK.

The chain recombines TRBV20-1 with TRBJ1-2; 8 nucleotides match TRBD1. The germline V gene has CDR1 DFQATT and CDR2 SNEGSKA (reference sequence). The CDR3 length is 14 residues. Germline trimming cut 2 bases from V and 5 bases from J; bases unmatched to any gene: 7. Here the CDR3 DNA reads TGCAGTGCTAGACCCGGGACAGGTCTTTATGGCTACACCTTC. It translates to CSARPGTGLYGYTF.

As for this clonotype: The missing conserved phenylalanine or tryptophan at the end of this CDR3 makes a read error likely. The rearrangement links TRBV7-9 to TRBJ2-5; 7 bases are shared with TRBD2. V lost 6 bases, J lost 4 bases, and 8 bases stayed unmatched. Germline V gives CDR1 SEHNR, CDR2 FQNEAQ (reference sequence). This CDR3 is built from 14 residues. The DNA for the CDR3 is TGTGCCAGCAGGGTAGGCGGGGGTTCAGAGACCCAGTACCTC. It is translated as CASRVGGGSETQYL.

The chain's CDR3 is CATSDNFVGEQFF. CDR3 DNA: TGTGCCACCAGTGATAATTTCGTAGGTGAGCAGTTCTTC. This chain joins TRBV24-1 and TRBJ2-1; D is unresolved. The V gene's germline CDR1 is KGHDR and CDR2 SFDVKD. The CDR3 extends over 13 amino acids. V lost 3 bases, J lost 9 bases, and 11 bases lay in between.

The chain is built from TRBV20-1 and TRBJ2-5; TRBD2 aligns across 9 bases. Germline V CDR1 and CDR2: DFQATT, SNEGSKA (reference sequence). J gave up 5 bases and V 0 bases, and 7 bases lay outside the gene matches. The CDR3 extends over 15 amino acids. The CDR3 loop is CSARDRTSASETQYF. CDR3 nucleotides: TGCAGTGCTAGAGATCGGACTAGCGCTAGCGAGACCCAGTACTTC.

The gene calls are TRBV7-3 and TRBJ2-5, with 14 positions matching TRBD2. The ends lost 5 bases at V and 4 bases at J; junction bases unmatched: 12. The length of the CDR3 is 18 residues. Germline V gene data show CDR1 as SGHTA and CDR2 as FQGTGA. The CDR3 coding sequence is TGTGCCAGCAGCCCTCGCCCGGGACTAGCGGGGGAAGGAGAGACCCAGTACTTC. Translation: CASSPRPGLAGEGETQYF.

Remarks on this clonotype: A much larger clone lies a single base off, so this may be a read error. The chain joins TRBV30 to TRBJ1-2; no clear D gene. The CDR3 has 8 residues. Per the germline V gene, CDR1 is GTSNPN and CDR2 is SVGIG (reference sequence). The CDR3 is CACNGHTF. The CDR3 nucleotides read TGTGCCTGTAATGGCCACACCTTC.

This chain joins TRBV7-2 and TRBJ2-7; D gene unclear. Germline V gives CDR1 SGHTA, CDR2 FQGNSA. This CDR3 contains 12 residues. V shed 1 base and J shed 6 bases, with 7 bases lying between them. The CDR3 sequence is CASSLVGFEQYF. The CDR3 DNA reads TGTGCCAGCAGCTTAGTAGGGTTCGAGCAGTACTTC.

Remarks on this clonotype: The junction departs from germline at one end; a sequencing error may be responsible. The chain uses TRBV24-1 and TRBJ2-3, with D possibly matching TRBD2 (5 bases). Germline V gene data show CDR1 as KGHDR and CDR2 as SFDVKD. This CDR3 is built from 13 residues. CDR3 region: CATSGTRADTQYF. As DNA, the CDR3 is TGTGCCACCAGTGGGACGAGGGCAGACACGCAGTATTTT.

This chain joins TRBV7-2 and TRBJ1-1; a possible D gene is TRBD1 (5 bases). V lost 5 bases and J lost 5, with 12 bases in between. Germline CDR1 reads SGHTA; CDR2 reads FQGNSA. The CDR3 covers 13 residues. This CDR3 is CASSRGGETEAFF. CDR3 nucleotide sequence: TGTGCCAGCAGCAGGGGCGGCGAGACTGAAGCTTTCTTT.

V and J are TRBV9 and TRBJ2-7, with TRBD2 matching 10 bases. Trimming cost V 5 bases and J 4 bases; bases outside gene matches: 15. Germline V gene data show CDR1 as SGDLS and CDR2 as YYNGEE. There are 17 residues in the CDR3. CDR3 amino acids: CASRAGLAEGGAYEQYF. The CDR3 DNA is TGTGCCAGCAGGGCAGGACTAGCGGAAGGAGGGGCTTACGAGCAGTACTTC. The full variable domain, completed using reference TRBV9 and TRBJ2-7, is DSGVTQTPKHLITATGQRVTLRCSPRSGDLSVYWYQQSLDQGLQFLIQYYNGEERAKGNILERFSAQQFPDLHSELNLSSLELGDSALYFCASRAGLAEGGAYEQYFGPGTRLTVT.

This clonotype was seen more than once but under ten times. The CDR3 here is CSVGGQGNTEAFF. The CDR3 DNA is TGCAGCGTAGGAGGACAGGGGAACACTGAAGCTTTCTTT. The chain carries TRBV29-1 and TRBJ1-1; 8 bases match TRBD1. The CDR3 consists of 13 residues. With V trimmed by 6 bases and J by 1 base, 4 bases remained unmatched. Germline-derived CDR1 and CDR2 are SQVTM and ANQGSEA.

This chain uses TRBV2 with TRBJ2-3; TRBD2 is a possible D gene (5 bases). There are 16 residues in the CDR3. Deletions cut 7 bases from V and 6 bases from J, with 23 bases between. CDR1 is SNHLY and CDR2 is FYNNEI in the germline V gene. The CDR3 protein is CASNLDQAGQRDTQYF. The CDR3 bases are TGTGCCAGCAATCTAGACCAGGCGGGCCAGAGGGATACGCAGTATTTT.

The chain has TRBV19 and TRBJ2-3; TRBD2 agrees at 12 bases. V was clipped by 6 bases and J by 5 bases; unmatched bases: 12. This CDR3 contains 17 residues. The V gene's germline CDR1 is LNHDA and CDR2 SQIVND (reference sequence). DNA for the CDR3: TGTGCCAGTAGCGGACTAGCGGGGAAAGCCGCGGGAGATACGCAGTATTTT. Translation: CASSGLAGKAAGDTQYF.

This clonotype was seen a handful of times. The chain recombines TRBV20-1 with TRBJ1-5; D unresolved. The CDR3 contains 13 residues. Trimming pared 3 bases from V and 3 bases from J, leaving 9 bases between. Germline CDR1 DFQATT, CDR2 SNEGSKA (reference sequence). The CDR3 spells CSASHGANQPQHF. For the CDR3, the DNA is TGCAGTGCTAGTCACGGAGCCAATCAGCCCCAGCATTTT.

The rearrangement joins TRBV27 to TRBJ1-2; 9 positions match TRBD1. The germline V gene encodes CDR1 MNHEY and CDR2 SMNVEV (reference sequence). After removal of 5 bases from V and 8 bases from J, the junction contained 15 bases not matched to a gene. CDR3 length: 16 residues. CDR3 DNA: TGTGCCAGCAGTCCCACCGGGACAGGGCTCATTTACGGCTACACCTTC. Protein: CASSPTGTGLIYGYTF.

V is TRBV2 and J is TRBJ1-5; no clear D. Trimming removed 7 bases at V and 3 bases at J, with 10 bases between. This CDR3 is built from 13 residues. The germline gives CDR1 SNHLY, CDR2 FYNNEI. This chain's CDR3 is CASTTTTNQPQHF. CDR3 DNA sequence: TGTGCCAGCACCACAACAACCAATCAGCCCCAGCATTTT.

This clonotype was seen a handful of times. The V and J genes are TRBV6-1 and TRBJ1-2; a weak D match, TRBD1 (6 bases). V lost 6 bases and J 2 bases, leaving 16 bases between the germline ends. The CDR3 spans 15 residues. Germline V gene sequence: CDR1 MNHNS, CDR2 SASEGT. In nucleotides, the CDR3 is TGTGCCAGCAGGATGCCGGGTACAGGGAACTATGGCTACACCTTC. Amino acids: CASRMPGTGNYGYTF.

The chain couples TRBV20-1 to TRBJ2-3, with 9 bases fitting TRBD2. After removal of 3 bases from V and 5 bases from J, the junction contained 6 bases not matched to a gene. The CDR3 runs 14 residues. Looked up from germline, CDR1 is DFQATT and CDR2 is SNEGSKA (reference sequence). This CDR3 reads CSASHSGGGDTQYF. The CDR3 coding sequence is TGCAGTGCTAGCCATAGCGGGGGTGGAGATACGCAGTATTTT.

The rearrangement uses TRBV24-1 and TRBJ1-6; D might be TRBD1 (5 bases). The ends were cut back, 8 bases at V and 2 bases at J, with 6 bases in the middle. The germline gives CDR1 KGHDR, CDR2 SFDVKD. The CDR3 is 13 amino acids. The CDR3 DNA follows: TGTGCCACCATGGGACCCTATAATTCACCCCTCCACTTT. Translating it yields CATMGPYNSPLHF.